The 29 T cell receptor beta chains below were found in one sample sequenced in a study of OX40 agonist ivuxolimab in advanced cancers. Profiled with immunoSEQ multiplex PCR; TCRdb holds only in-frame clones, not every one. The sample includes roughly 43,000 clones, approximately 88% of them seen just once. Source: CD4+ or CD8+ T cells sorted from blood, taken in a trial of the OX40 agonist ivuxolimab. The receptor source for this set is an adult with an advanced solid tumor such as melanoma, head and neck, liver or kidney cancer.

This chain uses TRBV27 with TRBJ2-2; maybe TRBD1 (6 bases). Trimming took 4 bases from V and 1 from J, leaving 10 bases between them. From germline, CDR1 is MNHEY and CDR2 SMNVEV (reference sequence). CDR3 size: 15 residues. CDR3 sequence (DNA): TGTGCCAGCAGTTCCGGGACACAGAACACCGGGGAGCTGTTTTTT. Protein product: CASSSGTQNTGELFF.

This chain connects TRBV4-1 to TRBJ2-2, with D perhaps given as TRBD1 or TRBD2 (6 bases each). Germline lookup yields CDR1 MGHRA and CDR2 YSYEKL. The CDR3 extends over 16 amino acids. The V end lost 4 bases, the J end lost 5 bases, and 17 bases lay between the germline ends. As DNA, the CDR3 is TGCGCCAGCAGCCCTTTCCGGGGGCCTAGGACCGGGGAGCTGTTTTTT. It translates to CASSPFRGPRTGELFF.

The V and J genes are TRBV5-1 and TRBJ2-2; D gene ambiguous. CDR3 length equals 15 residues. Germline V lookup: CDR1 SGHRS, CDR2 YFSETQ. V lost 0 bases and J lost 3, with 9 bases in between. The DNA of the CDR3 is TGCGCCAGCAGCTTGGAGGGCTCCTACACCGGGGAGCTGTTTTTT. This gives the protein CASSLEGSYTGELFF.

The rearrangement uses TRBV13 and TRBJ1-1, with 7 bases that match TRBD1. The CDR3 runs to 14 residues. Trimming removed 3 bases from V and 4 bases from J; junction bases left unmatched: 5. CDR1 PRHDT and CDR2 FYEKMQ come from the germline V gene (reference sequence). CDR3 in DNA: TGTGCCAGCAGCTTTCTTCAGGGGGGCACTGAAGCTTTCTTT. Protein: CASSFLQGGTEAFF.

This chain links TRBV6-6 with TRBJ1-1; D uncertain. The CDR3 sequence is 12 residues long. CDR1 MNHNY and CDR2 SVGAGI come from the germline V gene (reference sequence). V shed 1 base and J shed 4 bases, with 4 bases lying between them. CDR3 coding DNA: TGTGCCAGCAGTTACTTAGGCACTGAAGCTTTCTTT. This encodes CASSYLGTEAFF.

The V and J genes are TRBV2 and TRBJ2-4, with no clear D. This CDR3 is built from 14 residues. CDR1 and CDR2 (germline): SNHLY, FYNNEI. V was pared by 2 bases and J by 0 bases, with 5 bases between. Here the CDR3 reads CASSENRAKNIQYF. The CDR3 DNA reads TGTGCCAGCAGTGAAAACAGAGCCAAAAACATTCAGTACTTC.

The chain's CDR3 is CASSERGSAHEQYF. Written as DNA, the CDR3 is TGTGCCAGCAGCGAACGGGGCTCAGCCCACGAGCAGTACTTC. The rearrangement uses TRBV9 and TRBJ2-5; D may be TRBD1 or TRBD2 (5 bases each). The end of the DNA fits TRBJ2-7 better, so the J call may be wrong. CDR3 size: 14 residues. Germline V CDR1 and CDR2: SGDLS, YYNGEE.

This chain connects TRBV7-6 to TRBJ2-3; D not resolved. With 1 base removed from V and 2 bases from J, the gap between germline ends came to 10 bases. Germline values: CDR1 SGHVS, CDR2 FNYEAQ. There are 15 residues in the CDR3. The CDR3 DNA follows: TGTGCCAGCAGCTTAGATTACCTTAACACAGATACGCAGTATTTT. Protein product: CASSLDYLNTDTQYF.

The gene calls are TRBV4-3 and TRBJ2-5; D is possibly TRBD1 (6 bases). Germline V gene data show CDR1 as LGHNA and CDR2 as YSLEER. The V end lost 1 base, the J end lost 5 bases, and 17 bases lay between the germline ends. The CDR3 loop spans 16 amino acids. The CDR3 region has the DNA TGCGCCAGCAGCCAAGCGCGCGGTACAGGGTGGGAGACCCAGTACTTC. This encodes CASSQARGTGWETQYF.

The V and J genes are TRBV18 and TRBJ1-3; D is uncertain. This CDR3 has 15 residues. V shed 2 bases and J shed 0 bases, with 8 bases lying between them. Looked up from germline, CDR1 is KGHSH and CDR2 is LQKENI. The CDR3 DNA follows: TGTGCCAGCTCACCAAGGCGGGACTCTGGAAACACCATATATTTT. As protein: CASSPRRDSGNTIYF.

The chain has TRBV2 and TRBJ2-5; D gene unclear. CDR3 length: 13 amino acids. Germline CDR1 and CDR2: SNHLY and FYNNEI. Trimming left V 11 bases short and J 3 bases short, with 16 bases between. This chain's CDR3 is CACSAGPEETQYF. Written as DNA, the CDR3 is TGTGCCTGCTCAGCCGGGCCAGAAGAGACCCAGTACTTC.

The table lists this clone with a count of one. The gene calls are TRBV6-5 and TRBJ2-7; tentative D call: TRBD2 (5 bases). Germline-derived CDR1 and CDR2 are MNHEY and SVGAGI. The ends were cut back, 0 bases at V and 6 bases at J, with 18 bases in the middle. The CDR3 is 16 residues long. The CDR3 DNA reads as TGTGCCAGCAGTTACTCGATAGGTGGGAGCTCGGGCGAGCAGTACTTC. Translation: CASSYSIGGSSGEQYF.

The chain combines TRBV19 with TRBJ1-1, with TRBD1 identical over 8 bases. J lost 0 bases, V lost 8 bases, and 14 bases had no gene match. Germline CDR1 reads LNHDA; CDR2 reads SQIVND (reference sequence). This CDR3 spans 17 amino acids. CDR3 in amino acids: CASRAPGQANLNTEAFF. CDR3 nucleotide sequence: TGTGCCAGTCGTGCACCGGGACAGGCTAACTTGAACACTGAAGCTTTCTTT.

The chain recombines TRBV7-3 with TRBJ2-1, with 12 bases that match TRBD2. Germline CDR1 reads SGHTA; CDR2 reads FQGTGA. After removal of 2 bases from V and 3 bases from J, the junction contained 11 bases not matched to a gene. This CDR3 has 19 amino acids. In DNA, the CDR3 is TGTGCCAGCAGCTTACAGCCACTAGCGGGAGGTTTCTTCTACAATGAGCAGTTCTTC. Protein product: CASSLQPLAGGFFYNEQFF. Variable domain in full (rest from reference TRBV7-3 and TRBJ2-1): GAGVSQTPSNKVTEKGKYVELRCDPISGHTALYWYRQSLGQGPEFLIYFQGTGAADDSGLPNDRFFAVRPEGSVSTLKIQRTERGDSAVYLCASSLQPLAGGFFYNEQFFGPGTRLTVL.

J is TRBJ1-2 and V is TRBV11-2; no definite D call. CDR1 is SGHAT, CDR2 FQNNGV, per germline. V lost 3 bases and J lost 5, with 7 bases in between. This CDR3 is 12 amino acids long. The CDR3 DNA follows: TGTGCCAGCAGCTTTAGCCAATATGGCTACACCTTC. It specifies CASSFSQYGYTF.

The chain employs TRBV28 and TRBJ1-1, with D tentatively TRBD1 (6 bases). Germline V lookup: CDR1 MDHEN, CDR2 SYDVKM. The CDR3 has 15 residues. V dropped 6 bases and J dropped 0 bases, with 14 bases sitting between them. CDR3 nucleotides: TGTGCCAGCAGCCCAAGGGGGGGCCTGAACACTGAAGCTTTCTTT. Translated, it gives CASSPRGGLNTEAFF.

The rearrangement uses TRBV9 and TRBJ2-2, with 9 bases identical to TRBD1. The J segment lost 7 bases and the V segment lost 2 bases, leaving 6 bases of the junction unmatched. CDR1 and CDR2 from the germline V gene are SGDLS and YYNGEE. The CDR3 is 15 amino acids. CDR3 loop: CASSVGGQGSGELFF. DNA of the CDR3: TGTGCCAGCAGCGTGGGGGGACAGGGAAGCGGGGAGCTGTTTTTT.

The rearrangement links TRBV2 to TRBJ2-3, with 8 bases lining up with TRBD2. With 3 bases clipped from V and 4 bases from J, the junction kept 9 bases outside the gene matches. Looked up from germline, CDR1 is SNHLY and CDR2 is FYNNEI. The CDR3 loop spans 16 amino acids. CDR3 bases: TGTGCCAGCAGTGAGACGAGCGGGAGATGGGCAGATACGCAGTATTTT. Translating it yields CASSETSGRWADTQYF.

This chain links TRBV2 with TRBJ2-1; D gene uncertain. CDR3 length: 13 residues. Germline V gene lookup returns CDR1 SNHLY and CDR2 FYNNEI. Trimming took 2 bases from V and 4 from J, leaving 6 bases between them. Written as DNA, the CDR3 is TGTGCCAGCAGTGAAACCGTTTACAATGAGCAGTTCTTC. This translates into CASSETVYNEQFF.

The gene calls are TRBV19 and TRBJ2-7; a weak D match, TRBD2 (6 bases). CDR3 length: 14 residues. Germline V gene lookup returns CDR1 LNHDA and CDR2 SQIVND (reference sequence). Trimming left V 3 bases short and J 2 bases short, with 11 bases between. DNA for the CDR3: TGTGCCAGTAGTATCGGCGGGAATACCTACGAGCAGTACTTC. This sequence encodes CASSIGGNTYEQYF.

This clone was detected once. The chain is built from TRBV7-9 and TRBJ2-7; TRBD1 matches 10 bases. The CDR3 spans 16 residues. Germline CDR1 and CDR2: SEHNR and FQNEAQ (reference sequence). V was clipped by 0 bases and J by 2 bases; unmatched bases: 4. In nucleotides, the CDR3 is TGTGCCAGCAGCTTAGCCGGGACAGGGGCTACCTACGAGCAGTACTTC. This encodes CASSLAGTGATYEQYF. Variable domain in full (rest from reference TRBV7-9 and TRBJ2-7): DTGVSQNPRHKITKRGQNVTFRCDPISEHNRLYWYRQTLGQGPEFLTYFQNEAQLEKSRLLSDRFSAERPKGSFSTLEIQRTEQGDSAMYLCASSLAGTGATYEQYFGPGTRLTVT.

This chain connects TRBV20-1 to TRBJ2-7, with D possibly matching TRBD2 (6 bases). The CDR3 spans 11 residues. V dropped 6 bases and J dropped 6 bases, with 12 bases sitting between them. Germline assignment: CDR1 DFQATT and CDR2 SNEGSKA (reference sequence). The CDR3 here is CSAPREVEQYF. In DNA form, the CDR3 reads TGCAGTGCCCCCAGGGAGGTCGAGCAGTACTTC.

The chain recombines TRBV5-3 with TRBJ2-7; tentative D call: TRBD1 (6 bases). TRBV5-3 is designated an ORF whose function remains uncertain. CDR3 length: 18 residues. Trimming removed 0 bases from V and 0 bases from J, with 19 bases in between. CDR3 sequence reads: CARSLVLHRDTNSYEQYF. CDR3 nucleotides: TGTGCCAGAAGCTTGGTGTTACACCGGGACACCAACTCCTACGAGCAGTACTTC.

The chain uses TRBV11-2 and TRBJ2-1; 12 bases align to TRBD2. Per the germline V gene, CDR1 is SGHAT and CDR2 is FQNNGV. The CDR3 has 16 amino acids. The trim removed 5 bases at V and 6 bases at J, leaving 8 bases unmatched. CDR3 bases: TGTGCCAGCAGCACCCCTAGCGGGGGGGCCTTCAATGAGCAGTTCTTC. It yields the protein CASSTPSGGAFNEQFF.

In its sample, this clone was seen a few times. V and J are TRBV30 and TRBJ1-1; D unresolved. From germline, CDR1 is GTSNPN and CDR2 SVGIG (reference sequence). The V gene lost 4 bases and the J gene lost 6 bases, with 15 bases spanning the gap. This CDR3 has 13 amino acids. The CDR3 nucleotides are TGTGCCTGGACCCGGGGAGTAAACGCTGAAGCTTTCTTT. It specifies CAWTRGVNAEAFF.

The chain employs TRBV7-2 and TRBJ2-1, with 8 nucleotides matching TRBD2. The CDR3 loop spans 17 amino acids. Trimming removed 7 bases from V and 3 bases from J; junction bases left unmatched: 14. CDR1 and CDR2 (germline): SGHTA, FQGNSA. The CDR3 DNA reads as TGTGCCAGCACCCCCCCGTTTAGCGGGAACCGCTACAATGAGCAGTTCTTC. This gives the protein CASTPPFSGNRYNEQFF.

This sequence joins TRBV5-5 and TRBJ2-2; 9 bases fit TRBD1. This CDR3 region has 16 residues. V shed 4 bases, J shed 0 bases, and the junction held 4 bases outside the gene matches. CDR1 and CDR2 (germline): SGHKS, YYEKEE (reference sequence). The CDR3 region is CASSTRQGANTGELFF. The CDR3 coding sequence is TGTGCCAGCAGCACCCGACAGGGGGCGAACACCGGGGAGCTGTTTTTT.

CDR3: CASRVAGGYEQFF. CDR3 nucleotide sequence: TGCGCCAGCAGGGTCGCAGGTGGCTATGAGCAGTTCTTC. The gene calls are TRBV5-1 and TRBJ2-1, with no clear D. This CDR3 region has 13 residues. The V and J ends lost 5 bases and 8 bases respectively, with 14 bases between them. The V gene's germline CDR1 is SGHRS and CDR2 YFSETQ.

The chain recombines TRBV7-2 with TRBJ2-7, with 9 bases lining up with TRBD1. V lost 4 bases, J lost 4 bases, and 5 bases stayed unmatched. The CDR3 is 14 amino acids. Per the germline V gene, CDR1 is SGHTA and CDR2 is FQGNSA. CDR3 region: CASSYGTGMYEQYF. The CDR3 DNA sequence: TGTGCCAGCAGCTATGGGACAGGGATGTACGAGCAGTACTTC.